This T cell receptor (beta chain) was retrieved from a study of CD8 T cells in ankylosing spondylitis. V lost 5 bases and J lost 3, with 14 bases in between. This CDR3 contains 13 residues. The germline CDR1 and CDR2 sequences are GTSNPN and SVGIG (reference sequence). One entry per CDR3 protein results from TCRdb running MiXCR on the 5' RACE reads. This sample yields hundreds of thousands of distinct CDR3 sequences, of which 10% to 15% are seen a single time; approximately 0.5% belongs to the top ten. Study outcomes and limitations: The study identified a TCR beta motif of several highly homologous variants that appeared characteristic of ankylosing spondylitis blood.

In the case of this clonotype: The target antigen is unknown.

The sequenced sample consisted of blood, either unsorted or a sorted T cell fraction (not recorded which). The chain has TRBV30 and TRBJ2-7; no firm D call. The source is a male donor with ankylosing spondylitis. In DNA form, the CDR3 reads TGTGCCTGGGGAAGGGCTATTCGCTACGAGCAGTACTTC. Encoded protein: CAWGRAIRYEQYF.